A selection of T cell receptor beta chains follows, all from one sample in a study of cytomegalovirus exposure and HLA in healthy donors. Here immunoSEQ multiplex PCR was the method, and the copy in TCRdb shows in-frame clones only, minus some. The sample lists about 55,000 clones, 82% occurring once. The sample taken for sequencing was PBMCs. The receptors come from a man aged 30-40 years in good health and CMV-seronegative. CDR3s include the opening cysteine and the closing phenylalanine or tryptophan. A D gene is named only where the DNA matches it firmly. Where a row states a size, it is once, few, many or the class of an expanded clone; other rows omit it.

>TRBV28|NA|TRBJ2-7|TRBD1
TGTGCCAGCAGGTCCGGGACAGCGACGGGGGAGCAGTACTTC
CASRSGTATGEQYF
>TRBV4-3|NA|TRBJ2-5|TRBD1
TGCGCCAGCAGCCAAGTCACATCCCTCTCCGGGACAGGGGAAGAGACCCAGTACTTC
CASSQVTSLSGTGEETQYF
>TRBV27|few|TRBJ1-5|NA
TGTGCCAGCAGTTTTTCCGGGGATCAGCCCCAGCATTTT
CASSFSGDQPQHF
>TRBV27|NA|TRBJ2-1|TRBD2
TGTGCCAGCAGTAATCCGGGACTAGCGGGGGGCGGGTATGAGCAGTTCTTC
CASSNPGLAGGGYEQFF
>TRBV2|NA|TRBJ2-2|TRBD1
TGTGCCAGCCATAGGGACAGGGGTGTGACCGGGGAGCTGTTTTTT
CASHRDRGVTGELFF
>TRBV30|NA|TRBJ2-3|NA
TGTGCCTGGACCTTGTGGAGAGGGCGCAGCACAGATACGCAGTATTTT
CAWTLWRGRSTDTQYF
>TRBV10-1|NA|TRBJ2-4|NA
TGCGCCAGCAGTGAGTCGTCGGGGGTCAAAAACATTCAGTACTTC
CASSESSGVKNIQYF
>TRBV11-2|NA|TRBJ2-1|NA
TGTGCCAGCAGCCCTAGGAACAATGAGCAGTTCTTC
CASSPRNNEQFF
>TRBV28|NA|TRBJ1-2|NA
TGTGCCAGCACCTCCCGACAGGTTAACTATGGCTACACCTTC
CASTSRQVNYGYTF
>TRBV2|NA|TRBJ1-2|TRBD1
TGTGCCAGCGGCACACAGGGGGCATCTAACTATGGCTACACCTTC
CASGTQGASNYGYTF
>TRBV18|NA|TRBJ2-1|TRBD1
TGTGCCAGCTCACCACCGGGGACAGGGGTCAATGAGCAGTTCTTC
CASSPPGTGVNEQFF
>TRBV7-9|NA|TRBJ2-1|TRBD1
TGTGCCAGCAGCCCGAGACAGGGGGCAAATTACAATGAGCAGTTCTTC
CASSPRQGANYNEQFF
>TRBV11-3|few|TRBJ2-1|TRBD2
TGTGCCAGCAGCTTAGACATCGGGGCGGGAGGAGATAATGAGCAGTTCTTC
CASSLDIGAGGDNEQFF
>TRBV5-4|NA|TRBJ2-1|NA
TGTGCCAGCAGCTTCCAGCCTAGCTCCTACAATGAGCAGTTCTTC
CASSFQPSSYNEQFF
>TRBV6-1|NA|TRBJ2-7|NA
TGTGCCAGCAGTGAATACCAGGGTGCCGAATACGAGCAGTACTTC
CASSEYQGAEYEQYF
>TRBV19|NA|TRBJ2-7|TRBD2
TGTGCCAGTAGTCCGCGAGCGGGAAATCCAGCCTACGAGCAGTACTTC
CASSPRAGNPAYEQYF
>TRBV4-3|NA|TRBJ2-7|TRBD1
TGCGCCAGCAGCAGAGAGACAGGGGACTACGAGCAGTACTTC
CASSRETGDYEQYF
>TRBV2|NA|TRBJ1-5|TRBD1
TGTGCCAGCAGGAGACAGGGTAGCGACAATCAGCCCCAGCATTTT
CASRRQGSDNQPQHF
>TRBV5-6|NA|TRBJ2-5|NA
TGTGCCAGCAGCGCGGGACAGTGGATTTTTGAGACCCAGTACTTC
CASSAGQWIFETQYF
>TRBV5-1|few|TRBJ2-1|NA
TGCGCCAGCAGCTTGGCACTCCCGAGGGTCGATGAGCAGTTCTTC
CASSLALPRVDEQFF
>TRBV5-4|NA|TRBJ2-1|TRBD2
TGTGCCAGCAGCCCGGGACTAGCGAGGGACCATGAGCAGTTCTTC
CASSPGLARDHEQFF
>TRBV7-9|NA|TRBJ2-7|TRBD1
TGTGCCAGCAGCTTAGAATCGGGCAGGGGGCGCGAGCAGTACTTC
CASSLESGRGREQYF
>TRBV30|NA|TRBJ1-5|NA
TGTGCCTGGAGTGTACTGGACAGATATCAGCCCCAGCATTTT
CAWSVLDRYQPQHF
>TRBV13|NA|TRBJ2-1|NA
TGTGCCAGCAGGCAATTCGGTAGCTCCTACAATGAGCAGTTCTTC
CASRQFGSSYNEQFF
>TRBV28|NA|TRBJ1-5|NA
TGTGCCAGCTCCGTGGAGTATCAGCCCCAGCATTTT
CASSVEYQPQHF
>TRBV5-8|NA|TRBJ2-5|NA
TGTGCCAGCAGCTTAACCGGGACAAGGGGTAAAGAGACCCAGTACTTC
CASSLTGTRGKETQYF
>TRBV30|NA|TRBJ2-2|NA
TGTGCCTGGAGGATGACAGGATCGAACACCGGGGAGCTGTTTTTT
CAWRMTGSNTGELFF
>TRBV6-5|few|TRBJ2-1|TRBD2
TGTGCCAGCAGTTATTCGGCTAGCGGGATCTACAATGAGCAGTTCTTC
CASSYSASGIYNEQFF
>TRBV5-1|NA|TRBJ2-3|TRBD2
TGCGCCAGCAGCTTGGCCAGAGGACTAGCGGGATCGTCTAGCACAGATACGCAGTATTTT
CASSLARGLAGSSSTDTQYF
>TRBV7-2|NA|TRBJ2-1|TRBD2
TGTGCCAGCAGGTGGGGTTGGGCTAGCGGGACCTCGAACAATGAGCAGTTCTTC
CASRWGWASGTSNNEQFF
>TRBV4-3|NA|TRBJ2-1|NA
TGCGCCAGCAGCCAAGATCCTCCTTCGAATGAGCAGTTCTTC
CASSQDPPSNEQFF
>TRBV6-5|NA|TRBJ1-6|NA
TGTGCCAGCAGCCGGAACAGGGCCGGGGATTCACCCCTCCACTTT
CASSRNRAGDSPLHF
>TRBV6-6|NA|TRBJ2-2|TRBD1
TGTGCCAGCAGATGGGACAGGGCGGACGGGGAGCTGTTTTTT
CASRWDRADGELFF
>TRBV6-5|NA|TRBJ2-7|TRBD1
TGTGCCAGCAGTTACGACAGGGAAAGGGGAGAGCAGTACTTC
CASSYDRERGEQYF
>TRBV5-5|NA|TRBJ2-2|NA
TGTGCCAGCAGCTTCGGGGAGGTTGGAACCGGGGAGCTGTTTTTT
CASSFGEVGTGELFF
>TRBV19|NA|TRBJ2-7|NA
TGTGCCAGTGGTACCGGGACTTCCTACGAGCAGTACTTC
CASGTGTSYEQYF
>TRBV18|NA|TRBJ1-2|NA
TGTGCCAGCTCACCGGACAGAAGCTATGGCTACACCTTC
CASSPDRSYGYTF
>TRBV19|NA|TRBJ1-2|TRBD1
TGTGCCAGTAGTATAGGTTCTTTGGACAGGATCGGCTACACCTTC
CASSIGSLDRIGYTF
>TRBV10-3|NA|TRBJ2-5|TRBD2
TGTGCCATCAGGGGAGCGGGGGTTGGAGAGACCCAGTACTTC
CAIRGAGVGETQYF
>TRBV15|NA|TRBJ2-5|TRBD2
TGTGCCACCAGCAGACAAGGACTAGCGGGGGGTGTGGAGACCCAGTACTTC
CATSRQGLAGGVETQYF
>TRBV30|NA|TRBJ1-1|NA
TGTGCCTGGAGGCGGGAGAGAGGCGCTGCTTTCTTT
CAWRRERGAAFF
>TRBV30|once|TRBJ1-2|NA
TGTGCCTGGAGTGGAAACAGCGGTGGCTATGGCTACACCTTC
CAWSGNSGGYGYTF
>TRBV19|NA|TRBJ2-3|NA
TGTGCCAGTAGAGGGGGGGCCACAGATACGCAGTATTTT
CASRGGATDTQYF
>TRBV7-2|once|TRBJ2-1|TRBD1
TGTGCCAGCAGCTCACCCCCGACAGGGTACAATGAGCAGTTCTTC
CASSSPPTGYNEQFF
>TRBV27|NA|TRBJ2-1|NA
TGTGCCAGCAGCCCCCCCAGGGCTGGTGAGCAGTTCTTC
CASSPPRAGEQFF
>TRBV28|NA|TRBJ2-5|TRBD2
TGTGCCAGCAGTTCCGGGACTAGCACGTACCAAGAGACCCAGTACTTC
CASSSGTSTYQETQYF
>TRBV19|NA|TRBJ2-5|TRBD2
TGTGCCAGTAGTGTAGGACTAGCGGGAGGTCAAGAGACCCAGTACTTC
CASSVGLAGGQETQYF
>TRBV10-2|NA|TRBJ2-1|NA
TGCGCCAGCAAAGACCTCGGGAGAACCAATGAGCAGTTCTTC
CASKDLGRTNEQFF
>TRBV28|NA|TRBJ1-1|TRBD1
TGTGCCAGCACCCTCATTTCTGGACAGGGGACTGAAGCTTTCTTT
CASTLISGQGTEAFF
>TRBV6-6|NA|TRBJ1-1|NA
TGTGCCAGCAGTTACGTAACAGGGAACACTGAAGCTTTCTTT
CASSYVTGNTEAFF
>TRBV5-6|NA|TRBJ2-6|NA
TGTGCCAGCAGCTTGGGAAGACTCTCTGGGGCCAACGTCCTGACTTTC
CASSLGRLSGANVLTF
>TRBV2|few|TRBJ2-3|NA
TGTGCCAGCAGAGCGACAGCTTCTAGCACAGATACGCAGTATTTT
CASRATASSTDTQYF
>TRBV6-5|NA|TRBJ2-7|TRBD1
TGTGCCAGCAGTTACTCGAACACAGGGGCCTACGAGCAGTACTTC
CASSYSNTGAYEQYF